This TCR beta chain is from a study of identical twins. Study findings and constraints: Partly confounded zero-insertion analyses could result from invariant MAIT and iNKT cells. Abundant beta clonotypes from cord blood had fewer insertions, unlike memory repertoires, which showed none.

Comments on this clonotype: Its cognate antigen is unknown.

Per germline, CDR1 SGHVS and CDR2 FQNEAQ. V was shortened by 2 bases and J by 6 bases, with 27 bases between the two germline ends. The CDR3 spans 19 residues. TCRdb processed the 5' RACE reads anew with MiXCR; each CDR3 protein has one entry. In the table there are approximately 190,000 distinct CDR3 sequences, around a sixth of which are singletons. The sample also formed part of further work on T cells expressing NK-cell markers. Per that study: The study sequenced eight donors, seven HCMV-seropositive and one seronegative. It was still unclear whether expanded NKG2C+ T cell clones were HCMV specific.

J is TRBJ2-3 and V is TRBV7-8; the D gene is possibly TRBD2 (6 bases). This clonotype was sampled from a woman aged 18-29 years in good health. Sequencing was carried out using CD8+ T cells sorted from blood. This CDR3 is CASSLPRDDGSDVRDTQYF. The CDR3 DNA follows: TGTGCCAGCAGCTTACCGCGCGACGACGGGAGTGATGTAAGGGATACGCAGTATTTT. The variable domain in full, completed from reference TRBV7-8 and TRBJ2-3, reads GAGVSQSPRYKVAKRGQDVALRCDPISGHVSLFWYQQALGQGPEFLTYFQNEAQLDKSGLPSDRFFAERPEGSVSTLKIQRTQQEDSAVYLCASSLPRDDGSDVRDTQYFGPGTRLTVL.